The sequence of this TCR beta chain was determined in a study of CD4+ T cells in melanoma. A word on this clone: Its specificity is not known.

Only in-frame clones appear in the TCRdb table, and some are missing; sequencing was by immunoSEQ multiplex PCR. The sample lists 140,000 or so clones, about nine tenths occurring once. Regarding the study as a whole: Reportedly, melanoma neoantigen-specific CD4+ T cells showed varied differentiation states.

Between the trimmed V and J ends, which lost 3 bases and 0 bases, there was a span of 21 bases. This CDR3 is built from 19 residues. In germline, CDR1 is SGHRS, CDR2 YFSETQ. This chain uses TRBV5-1 with TRBJ1-4, with D perhaps TRBD1 (6 bases). This clonotype originated in a human donor with melanoma. The CDR3 bases are TGCGCCAGCAGCTCCTATTTCGGGCAAGGGGGGACAACTAATGAAAAACTGTTTTTT. Its protein product is CASSSYFGQGGTTNEKLFF. Full variable domain (remainder filled in from reference TRBV5-1 and TRBJ1-4): KAGVTQTPRYLIKTRGQQVTLSCSPISGHRSVSWYQQTPGQGLQFLFEYFSETQRNKGNFPGRFSGRQFSNSRSEMNVSTLELGDSALYLCASSSYFGQGGTTNEKLFFGSGTQLSVL.